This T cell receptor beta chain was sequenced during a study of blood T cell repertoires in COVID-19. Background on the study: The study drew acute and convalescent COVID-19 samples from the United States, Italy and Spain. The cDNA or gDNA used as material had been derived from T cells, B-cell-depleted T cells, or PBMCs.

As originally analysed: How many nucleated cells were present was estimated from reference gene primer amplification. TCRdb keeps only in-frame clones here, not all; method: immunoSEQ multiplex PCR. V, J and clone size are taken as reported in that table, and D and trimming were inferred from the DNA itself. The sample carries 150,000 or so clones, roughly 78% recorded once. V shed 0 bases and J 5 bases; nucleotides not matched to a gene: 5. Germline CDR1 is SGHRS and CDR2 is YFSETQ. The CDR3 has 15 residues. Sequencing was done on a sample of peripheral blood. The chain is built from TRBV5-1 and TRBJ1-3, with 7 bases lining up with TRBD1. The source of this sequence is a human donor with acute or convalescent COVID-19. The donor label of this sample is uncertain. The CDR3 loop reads CASSLGQGDRNTIYF. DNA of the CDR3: TGCGCCAGCAGCTTGGGACAGGGTGACAGAAACACCATATATTTT. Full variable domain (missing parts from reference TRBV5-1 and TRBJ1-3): KAGVTQTPRYLIKTRGQQVTLSCSPISGHRSVSWYQQTPGQGLQFLFEYFSETQRNKGNFPGRFSGRQFSNSRSEMNVSTLELGDSALYLCASSLGQGDRNTIYFGEGSWLTVV.